The 22 T cell receptor beta chains given below trace back to one sample, sequenced in a study of blood T cell repertoires in COVID-19. TCRdb keeps only in-frame clones here, not all; method: immunoSEQ multiplex PCR. The data contain roughly 58,000 clones, about 75% of them singletons. Sequenced input: PBMCs or T cells enriched from blood (not recorded which). These TCRs come from an older woman who had been exposed to COVID-19.

This chain links TRBV30 with TRBJ1-2; no firm D call. CDR1 is GTSNPN and CDR2 is SVGIG in the germline V gene (reference sequence). The CDR3 is made up of 13 amino acids. Trimming removed 0 bases from V and 8 bases from J, with 13 bases in between. CDR3 residues: CAWSVREGLGYTF. The CDR3 nucleotides read TGTGCCTGGAGTGTACGAGAGGGATTAGGCTACACCTTC.

This clone has more than one count but fewer than ten. V is TRBV24-1 and J is TRBJ2-5; TRBD2 matches at 9 bases. The CDR3 consists of 16 residues. V dropped 3 bases and J dropped 4; count of bases not matched to a gene: 8. Per germline, CDR1 KGHDR and CDR2 SFDVKD. The CDR3 reads CATSDPIAGAGETQYF. The CDR3 DNA sequence: TGTGCCACCAGTGATCCTATAGCGGGAGCTGGAGAGACCCAGTACTTC.

The gene calls are TRBV5-1 and TRBJ1-1; 8 bases are shared with TRBD1. The CDR3 is 15 amino acids. The germline V gene encodes CDR1 SGHRS and CDR2 YFSETQ. V shed 4 bases and J 5 bases; nucleotides not matched to a gene: 10. CDR3 bases: TGCGCCAGCAGCCTAGGACAGGGCTCATCGACTGAAGCTTTCTTT. It is translated as CASSLGQGSSTEAFF.

The chain links TRBV28 to TRBJ1-3, with D hard to call. Germline CDR1 MDHEN, CDR2 SYDVKM. The CDR3 is 13 amino acids. The ends were cut back, 9 bases at V and 0 bases at J, with 9 bases in the middle. CDR3 sequence: CASTDYSGNTIYF. DNA of the CDR3: TGTGCCAGTACCGACTACTCTGGAAACACCATATATTTT.

The chain uses TRBV18 and TRBJ1-2; the match to TRBD1 covers 7 bases. Unmatched junction bases numbered 6, after V lost 6 bases and J lost 8 bases. CDR3 length: 12 residues. Germline lookup yields CDR1 KGHSH and CDR2 LQKENI. DNA of the CDR3: TGTGCCAGCTCCGTGACAGGGCACGGCTACACCTTC. It yields the protein CASSVTGHGYTF.

The J gene is TRBJ2-7, the V gene TRBV4-1, with 9 bases lining up with TRBD1. The V and J ends lost 4 bases and 7 bases, in that order; junction bases with no gene match: 11. The CDR3 has 15 amino acids. CDR1 and CDR2 from the germline V gene are MGHRA and YSYEKL. The CDR3 is CASSPSEDRGGEQYF. CDR3 DNA: TGCGCCAGCAGCCCTTCTGAGGACAGGGGTGGGGAGCAGTACTTC.

The CDR3: CASRTGLHEAFF. CDR3 nucleotides: TGTGCCAGCAGGACAGGACTCCATGAAGCTTTCTTT. The V gene is TRBV6-5, the J gene TRBJ1-1, with D possibly TRBD1 on 6 matching bases. The CDR3 extends over 12 amino acids. The germline V and J ends were trimmed by 6 bases and 7 bases, with 12 bases remaining between them. In germline, CDR1 is MNHEY, CDR2 SVGAGI.

The chain uses TRBV29-1 and TRBJ1-5; the D gene is possibly TRBD1 (5 bases). This CDR3 is 12 amino acids long. Germline V gene data show CDR1 as SQVTM and CDR2 as ANQGSEA. The V and J ends lost 4 bases and 4 bases respectively, with 8 bases between them. The CDR3 is CSVAGVNQPQHF. In DNA, the CDR3 is TGCAGCGTTGCGGGGGTTAATCAGCCCCAGCATTTT. The complete variable domain, with remaining parts taken from reference TRBV29-1 and TRBJ1-5, reads SAVISQKPSRDICQRGTSLTIQCQVDSQVTMMFWYRQQPGQSLTLIATANQGSEATYESGFVIDKFPISRPNLTFSTLTVSNMSPEDSSIYLCSVAGVNQPQHFGDGTRLSIL.

The CDR3 nucleotides are TGTGCCAGTAGGAGCAGGTTGGACTATGGCTACACCTTC. Protein: CASRSRLDYGYTF. The chain employs TRBV19 and TRBJ1-2; D is unclear. Germline CDR1 LNHDA, CDR2 SQIVND (reference sequence). V was pared by 6 bases and J by 3 bases, with 11 bases between. The CDR3 totals 13 residues.

Many counts were recorded for this clone. V usage is TRBV5-1 and J usage is TRBJ1-1; the match to TRBD1 covers 8 bases. The length of the CDR3 is 15 residues. J was trimmed by 0 bases and V by 3 bases; bases with no gene match: 4. Germline loops: CDR1 SGHRS, CDR2 YFSETQ. CDR3 sequence (DNA): TGCGCCAGCAGCTCAAGGACAGGGTTGAACACTGAAGCTTTCTTT. Its translation: CASSSRTGLNTEAFF. The full variable domain, completed using reference TRBV5-1 and TRBJ1-1, is KAGVTQTPRYLIKTRGQQVTLSCSPISGHRSVSWYQQTPGQGLQFLFEYFSETQRNKGNFPGRFSGRQFSNSRSEMNVSTLELGDSALYLCASSSRTGLNTEAFFGQGTRLTVV.

The chain couples TRBV27 to TRBJ1-5; no clear D gene. This CDR3 spans 14 amino acids. The germline V gene has CDR1 MNHEY and CDR2 SMNVEV (reference sequence). Trimming left V 8 bases short and J 2 bases short, with 13 bases between. CDR3 sequence: CASRDLGGNQPQHF. The CDR3 bases are TGTGCCAGCCGGGATCTTGGGGGCAATCAGCCCCAGCATTTT.

This clone was recorded many times. The chain carries TRBV5-4 and TRBJ1-4; 8 bases are shared with TRBD1. CDR1 is SGHNT, CDR2 YYREEE, per germline (reference sequence). CDR3 length equals 14 residues. After removal of 0 bases from V and 5 bases from J, the junction contained 0 bases not matched to a gene. The CDR3 spells CASSLGTGNEKLFF. Written as DNA, the CDR3 is TGTGCCAGCAGCTTGGGGACAGGGAATGAAAAACTGTTTTTT.

The gene calls are TRBV7-9 and TRBJ1-2, with 7 bases aligning to TRBD1. Germline V CDR1 and CDR2: SEHNR, FQNEAQ (reference sequence). The CDR3 covers 13 residues. The V segment lost 6 bases and the J segment 8 bases; nucleotides outside the gene matches: 9. The CDR3 sequence is CASSAAGGQGYTF. The DNA of the CDR3 is TGTGCCAGCAGTGCTGCTGGGGGACAGGGCTACACCTTC.

This chain uses TRBV12-5 with TRBJ2-5; TRBD2 matches at 13 bases. The CDR3 runs to 17 residues. After removal of 1 base from V and 6 bases from J, the junction contained 8 bases not matched to a gene. CDR1 and CDR2 from the germline V gene are LGHNT and FRNRAP. The CDR3 loop is CASGLGSGTSGTKTQYF. In DNA form, the CDR3 reads TGTGCTAGTGGTTTGGGATCCGGGACTAGCGGGACGAAGACCCAGTACTTC.

This clone was seen only a few times. This sequence joins TRBV19 and TRBJ1-5, with a tentative D call TRBD1 (6 bases). Germline CDR1 LNHDA, CDR2 SQIVND (reference sequence). This CDR3 region has 15 residues. V lost 6 bases to trimming and J lost 2 bases, with 14 bases between them. The CDR3 loop is CASRGGGLGNQPQHF. As DNA, the CDR3 is TGTGCCAGTAGGGGCGGGGGGCTTGGCAATCAGCCCCAGCATTTT.

The rearrangement joins TRBV5-1 to TRBJ1-1, with D hard to call. Germline V gives CDR1 SGHRS, CDR2 YFSETQ. This CDR3 contains 13 residues. With 0 bases removed from V and 1 base from J, the gap between germline ends came to 4 bases. CDR3 residues: CASSLAWNTEAFF. CDR3 nucleotide sequence: TGCGCCAGCAGCTTGGCCTGGAACACTGAAGCTTTCTTT.

In this sample, this clone turned up once. This chain connects TRBV5-1 to TRBJ2-2; 8 bases align to TRBD2. The V and J ends lost 1 base and 3 bases, in that order; junction bases with no gene match: 2. CDR1 and CDR2 from the germline V gene are SGHRS and YFSETQ. The CDR3 sequence is 15 residues long. CDR3: CASSLTSGDTGELFF. The CDR3, as DNA: TGCGCCAGCAGCTTGACTAGCGGAGACACCGGGGAGCTGTTTTTT.

J is TRBJ2-1 and V is TRBV20-1; D not certain. Germline CDR1 and CDR2: DFQATT and SNEGSKA (reference sequence). V was pared by 4 bases and J by 6 bases, with 4 bases between. The CDR3 is made up of 10 amino acids. CDR3 in amino acids: CSAISNEQFF. The CDR3 bases are TGCAGTGCTATCTCCAATGAGCAGTTCTTC.

V usage is TRBV29-1 and J usage is TRBJ1-2; tentatively, D is TRBD1 (5 bases). V was pared by 5 bases and J by 6 bases, with 22 bases between. Germline V lookup: CDR1 SQVTM, CDR2 ANQGSEA. The CDR3 has 15 amino acids. CDR3 protein: CSVSPWGEEGHGYTF. In nucleotides, the CDR3 is TGCAGCGTTTCGCCCTGGGGTGAGGAGGGACATGGCTACACCTTC.

A few counts support this clone. The chain combines TRBV28 with TRBJ1-1; 8 nucleotides match TRBD1. Per germline, CDR1 MDHEN and CDR2 SYDVKM. CDR3 size: 14 residues. Trimming cost V 8 bases and J 2 bases; bases outside gene matches: 7. CDR3 protein: CASSPGQDNTEAFF. For the CDR3, the DNA is TGTGCCAGCTCGCCGGGACAGGACAACACTGAAGCTTTCTTT.

The CDR3 DNA reads as TGTGCCAGCTCACCCCTGGGACAGGGGAACACTGAAGCTTTCTTT. This translates into CASSPLGQGNTEAFF. The V gene is TRBV18, the J gene TRBJ1-1; 9 bases map to TRBD1. The CDR3 totals 15 residues. CDR1 KGHSH and CDR2 LQKENI come from the germline V gene. After removal of 3 bases from V and 1 base from J, the junction contained 3 bases not matched to a gene.

The chain is built from TRBV4-2 and TRBJ1-1; D might be TRBD1 (6 bases). Germline CDR1 reads LGHNA; CDR2 reads YNFKEQ. Trimming pared 1 base from V and 5 bases from J, leaving 17 bases between. The CDR3 spans 16 residues. The DNA of the CDR3 is TGTGCCAGCAGCCAAGGAAAGGCAGGGGCAGGGACTGAAGCTTTCTTT. It is translated as CASSQGKAGAGTEAFF.